These 5 T cell receptor beta chains were all obtained from the same sample, sequenced in a study of blood T cell repertoires in COVID-19. Sequencing used immunoSEQ multiplex PCR; TCRdb keeps in-frame clones, though not all of them. The sample shows over 70,000 clones, roughly 80% of them seen only once. The source material was peripheral blood. The receptors derive from a man in his 70s with COVID-19, enrolled during active disease.

The gene calls are TRBV7-2 and TRBJ2-7, with 7 positions matching TRBD1. Germline CDR1 and CDR2: SGHTA and FQGNSA. With V trimmed by 4 bases and J by 0 bases, 6 bases remained unmatched. The CDR3 is made up of 15 amino acids. The CDR3 DNA reads TGTGCCAGCAGCTCACCGGACAGGTACTCCTACGAGCAGTACTTC. Protein product: CASSSPDRYSYEQYF.

The chain uses TRBV30 and TRBJ2-5, with D possibly being TRBD2 (5 bases). V was shortened by 2 bases and J by 5 bases, with 12 bases between the two germline ends. Germline CDR1 is GTSNPN and CDR2 is SVGIG (reference sequence). The CDR3 covers 13 residues. The CDR3 is CAWSNGMEETQYF. DNA for the CDR3: TGTGCCTGGAGTAACGGGATGGAGGAGACCCAGTACTTC.

The chain employs TRBV10-3 and TRBJ2-2, with 10 bases matching TRBD1. Germline CDR1 reads ENHRY; CDR2 reads SYGVKD. Trimming cost V 4 bases and J 6 bases; bases outside gene matches: 8. The CDR3 sequence is 16 residues long. The CDR3 nucleotides read TGTGCCATCAGTGCGAGACAGGGGGCGTCCGCCGGGGAGCTGTTTTTT. Protein sequence: CAISARQGASAGELFF.

This chain links TRBV28 with TRBJ1-2, with 7 bases that match TRBD1. Trimming removed 3 bases from V and 8 bases from J; junction bases left unmatched: 18. The CDR3 has 17 residues. Per germline, CDR1 MDHEN and CDR2 SYDVKM. This chain's CDR3 is CASSLSPPSDRVGGYTF. CDR3 nucleotide sequence: TGTGCCAGCAGTTTGAGCCCTCCATCAGACAGGGTCGGAGGCTACACCTTC.

This clone was found a few times. The V call is TRBV6-6, the J call TRBJ1-4; 9 positions match TRBD1. The germline V gene has CDR1 MNHNY and CDR2 SVGAGI (reference sequence). The CDR3 consists of 14 residues. J lost 8 bases, V lost 4 bases, and 5 bases had no gene match. The CDR3 here is CASSLGQGVEKLFF. In nucleotides, the CDR3 is TGTGCCAGCAGTTTGGGACAGGGAGTGGAAAAACTGTTTTTT.